This is a list of T cell receptor beta chains from one sample in a study of blood T cell repertoires in COVID-19. Using immunoSEQ multiplex PCR, the repertoire was profiled, and TCRdb retains in-frame clones only, with some absent. Of 65,000 to 95,000 clones in the sample, 60% to 85% were seen once. The sequenced sample consisted of peripheral blood. These receptors were collected from a human donor in a cohort sampled during active COVID-19. Both conserved end residues are trimmed from each CDR3. The D gene is left open where the match is weak.

>TRBD2|TRBV7-9|TRBJ2-3
ASSPYSSGSADTQY
>TRBD2|TRBV10-3|TRBJ2-2
AISESGLAGELTGELF
>-|TRBV9|TRBJ1-2
ASSPRRVDGYT
>-|TRBV19|TRBJ1-5
ASDTQGLQPQH
>TRBD1|TRBV28|TRBJ2-7
ASSFDRVAYEQY
>-|TRBV5-6|TRBJ1-2
ASSLGQGNGYT
>-|TRBV28|TRBJ2-2
ASSPGAGTGELF
>TRBD1|TRBV4-2|TRBJ1-2
ASSQEPGGTGEDGYT
>-|TRBV18|TRBJ1-5
ASSPPNGRQPQH
>-|TRBV14|TRBJ1-1
ASSFGRNTEAF
>TRBD2|TRBV30|TRBJ2-2
AWDTGGSRTGELF
>TRBD1|TRBV6-2/TRBV6-3|TRBJ1-5
ASSRPGQGGSQPQH
>TRBD1|TRBV19|TRBJ2-2
ASSSGTGGNLDTGELF
>TRBD1|TRBV18|TRBJ2-1
ASSPPTGLSWNEQF
>TRBD2|TRBV9|TRBJ2-1
ASSARTSGVNEQF
>-|TRBV23-1|TRBJ1-5
ASSHGTPFSNQPQH
>-|TRBV30|TRBJ2-7
AWSVGQVYEQY
>-|TRBV7-9|TRBJ2-4
ASSLDRQYGQNIQY
>-|TRBV5-6|TRBJ2-4
ASSLAGGDIQY
>-|TRBV27|TRBJ2-7
ASSTTGSEQY
>-|TRBV13|TRBJ2-5
ASSLELTGYQETQY
>-|TRBV19|TRBJ2-1
ASSVQGAGFLYNEQF
>TRBD1|TRBV19|TRBJ1-4
ASSMRDRTNSNEKLF